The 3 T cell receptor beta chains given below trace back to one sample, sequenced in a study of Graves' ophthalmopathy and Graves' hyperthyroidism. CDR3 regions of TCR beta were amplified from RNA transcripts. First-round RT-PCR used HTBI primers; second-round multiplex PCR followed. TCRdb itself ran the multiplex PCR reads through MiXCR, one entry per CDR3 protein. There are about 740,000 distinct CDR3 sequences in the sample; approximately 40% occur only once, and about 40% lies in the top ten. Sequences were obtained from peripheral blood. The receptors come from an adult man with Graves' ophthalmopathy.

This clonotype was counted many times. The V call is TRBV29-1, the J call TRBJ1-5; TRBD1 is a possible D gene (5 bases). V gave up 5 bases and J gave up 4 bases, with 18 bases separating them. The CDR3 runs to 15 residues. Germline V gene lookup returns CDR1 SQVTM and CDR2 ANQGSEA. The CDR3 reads CSVSQGGGDNQPQHF. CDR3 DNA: TGCAGCGTTTCCCAAGGCGGGGGAGATAATCAGCCCCAGCATTTT.

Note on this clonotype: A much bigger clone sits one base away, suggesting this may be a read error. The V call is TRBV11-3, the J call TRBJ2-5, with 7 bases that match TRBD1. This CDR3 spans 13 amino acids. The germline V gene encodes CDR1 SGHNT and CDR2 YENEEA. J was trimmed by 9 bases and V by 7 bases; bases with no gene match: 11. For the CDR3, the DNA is TGTGCCAGCACGGGACAGTCTCTCGAGGCCCAGTACTTC. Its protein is CASTGQSLEAQYF.

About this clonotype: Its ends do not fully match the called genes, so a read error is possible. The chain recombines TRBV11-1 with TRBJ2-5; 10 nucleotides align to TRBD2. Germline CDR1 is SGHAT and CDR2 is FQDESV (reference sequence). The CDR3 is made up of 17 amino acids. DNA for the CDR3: TGTGCCAGCAGCTTATTTAGGACTAGCGGCCTCGAAGAAACCCAGTACTTC. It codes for CASSLFRTSGLEETQYF.